The 20 T cell receptor beta chains listed next were all sequenced from one sample in a study of response to subunit inactivated influenza vaccine. In TCRdb, the RT-PCR reads were re-called with MiXCR into one record per CDR3 protein. The sample has a few hundred thousand distinct CDR3 sequences; 10% to 11% are singletons. This specimen was PBMCs from blood, taken roughly 47 days after vaccination. Receptors were obtained from a man between 45 and 60 years old who received an inactivated influenza vaccine.

The genes are TRBV20-1 and TRBJ2-6; D is undetermined. This CDR3 spans 14 amino acids. Germline V gene lookup returns CDR1 DFQATT and CDR2 SNEGSKA (reference sequence). V lost 6 bases and J lost 0, with 9 bases in between. CDR3 residues: CSARSNSGANVLTF. CDR3 sequence (DNA): TGCAGTGCCCGTTCGAACTCTGGGGCCAACGTCCTGACTTTC.

The sample holds many counts of this clonotype. The chain uses TRBV7-2 and TRBJ2-7; 13 positions agree with TRBD2. J gave up 4 bases and V 5 bases, and 2 bases lay outside the gene matches. The germline V gene encodes CDR1 SGHTA and CDR2 FQGNSA. This CDR3 comprises 14 residues. The CDR3 DNA is TGTGCCAGCAGCCCGACTAGCGGGAGGTACGAGCAGTACTTC. Translated, it gives CASSPTSGRYEQYF.

This chain uses TRBV5-1 with TRBJ2-2; 7 bases fit TRBD1. V was clipped by 4 bases and J by 7 bases; unmatched bases: 10. The CDR3 length is 15 residues. Germline CDR1 and CDR2: SGHRS and YFSETQ. CDR3 residues: CASSRRQGDGGELFF. The CDR3 nucleotides are TGCGCCAGCAGCCGAAGACAGGGTGACGGCGGGGAGCTGTTTTTT.

The table lists this clonotype with a few counts. This chain joins TRBV27 and TRBJ2-3; 8 nucleotides agree with TRBD1. The CDR3 has 18 amino acids. The trim removed 3 bases at V and 3 bases at J, leaving 14 bases unmatched. Germline loops: CDR1 MNHEY, CDR2 SMNVEV (reference sequence). The CDR3, as DNA: TGTGCCAGCAGTTTTTCCAGTCTCGGACAGGGAAAGACAGATACGCAGTATTTT. Amino acid sequence: CASSFSSLGQGKTDTQYF.

The rearrangement uses TRBV15 and TRBJ2-1; D remains ambiguous. Germline CDR1 LNHNV, CDR2 YYDKDF (reference sequence). Deletions cut 0 bases from V and 0 bases from J, with 9 bases between. There are 16 residues in the CDR3. The CDR3 nucleotides are TGTGCCACCAGCAGAGATCTGGGCGGCTCCTACAATGAGCAGTTCTTC. Translating it yields CATSRDLGGSYNEQFF.

The V gene is TRBV10-3, the J gene TRBJ1-5; no clear D. The CDR3 is 15 amino acids. CDR1 and CDR2 (germline): ENHRY, SYGVKD. V lost 2 bases and J lost 2, with 10 bases in between. The CDR3 bases are TGTGCCATCAGTGAGCTCGGGGTAGGCAATCAGCCCCAGCATTTT. Protein: CAISELGVGNQPQHF.

V gene TRBV20-1 combines with J gene TRBJ1-2; maybe TRBD1 (6 bases). The V and J ends lost 5 bases and 4 bases respectively, with 11 bases between them. CDR1 is DFQATT and CDR2 is SNEGSKA in the germline V gene (reference sequence). The CDR3 consists of 12 residues. CDR3 region: CSAWTELYGYTF. In DNA, the CDR3 is TGCAGTGCTTGGACAGAACTCTATGGCTACACCTTC.

The CDR3 here is CSARPPGLLKETQYF. CDR3 coding DNA: TGCAGTGCTAGACCCCCGGGACTACTGAAAGAGACCCAGTACTTC. The gene calls are TRBV20-1 and TRBJ2-5; 7 bases align to TRBD2. The CDR3 totals 15 residues. With V trimmed by 2 bases and J by 3 bases, 9 bases remained unmatched. The germline gives CDR1 DFQATT, CDR2 SNEGSKA (reference sequence).

This clonotype appeared many times. The chain links TRBV10-3 to TRBJ2-2; TRBD1 agrees at 8 bases. From germline, CDR1 is ENHRY and CDR2 SYGVKD. The V and J ends lost 6 bases and 7 bases, in that order; junction bases with no gene match: 7. The CDR3 spans 14 residues. DNA for the CDR3: TGTGCCATCAGGTCGGACAGGGAAGGCGGGGAGCTGTTTTTT. It translates to CAIRSDREGGELFF.

The chain links TRBV7-3 to TRBJ2-5; the match to TRBD2 covers 14 bases. Unmatched junction bases numbered 7, after V lost 5 bases and J lost 5 bases. Germline CDR1 is SGHTA and CDR2 is FQGTGA. The CDR3 runs to 16 residues. CDR3 sequence: CASSQGLAGAWETQYF. DNA for the CDR3: TGTGCCAGCAGCCAGGGACTAGCGGGAGCTTGGGAGACCCAGTACTTC.

The sample holds a few counts of this clonotype. This chain uses TRBV25-1 with TRBJ2-5, with a tentative D call TRBD1 (5 bases). V lost 3 bases and J 2 bases, leaving 13 bases between the germline ends. Germline V gives CDR1 MGHDK, CDR2 SYGVNS. The CDR3 extends over 15 amino acids. The CDR3 DNA sequence: TGTGCCAGCAGTGACTCCAGGGTCGGACAAGAGACCCAGTACTTC. Amino acids: CASSDSRVGQETQYF.

In its sample, this clonotype was seen a few times. The chain joins TRBV6-5 to TRBJ1-1, with D maybe TRBD1 (5 bases). CDR3 length: 15 amino acids. V was clipped by 0 bases and J by 0 bases, with 8 bases between them. From germline, CDR1 is MNHEY and CDR2 SVGAGI. CDR3 sequence: CASSYSWGMNTEAFF. The CDR3 nucleotides read TGTGCCAGCAGTTACTCTTGGGGCATGAACACTGAAGCTTTCTTT.

In its sample, this clonotype was seen many times. This rearrangement joins TRBV20-1 to TRBJ1-5; D gene uncertain. V gave up 2 bases and J gave up 4 bases, with 9 bases separating them. Germline V gene data show CDR1 as DFQATT and CDR2 as SNEGSKA (reference sequence). The CDR3 is 13 residues long. CDR3 bases: TGCAGTGCTAGACGGGCGGGAAATCAGCCCCAGCATTTT. Translation gives CSARRAGNQPQHF.

This clonotype has only a few counts. The rearrangement uses TRBV4-3 and TRBJ1-5, with D tentatively TRBD1 (5 bases). Germline V gene sequence: CDR1 LGHNA, CDR2 YSLEER. Trimming stripped 2 bases from V and 6 bases from J, with 8 bases between. CDR3 length equals 13 residues. The CDR3 DNA follows: TGCGCCAGCAGCCAAAACCAGGGTCAGCCCCAGCATTTT. The encoded protein is CASSQNQGQPQHF.

This clonotype has a handful of counts. This chain connects TRBV20-1 to TRBJ2-1, with TRBD2 matching over 10 bases. CDR1 is DFQATT and CDR2 is SNEGSKA in the germline V gene (reference sequence). V lost 5 bases, J lost 3 bases, and 10 bases stayed unmatched. The CDR3 has 16 amino acids. The CDR3, as DNA: TGCAGTGCTCCTCCACCTAGCGGGGGTCTCTACAATGAGCAGTTCTTC. Protein product: CSAPPPSGGLYNEQFF.

Regarding this clonotype: Compared with germline, one end of the junction differs, possibly owing to a read error. The J gene is TRBJ2-5, the V gene TRBV7-2; TRBD2 matches 7 bases. The CDR3 consists of 14 residues. Germline V CDR1 and CDR2: SGHTA, FQGNSA. In DNA, the CDR3 is TGTGCCATCAGCGCACAGGCGCGGGGGGAGACCCAGTACTTC. The encoded protein is CAISAQARGETQYF.

This clonotype has just one count. The chain recombines TRBV7-9 with TRBJ2-7, with TRBD2 identical over 9 bases. CDR1 SEHNR and CDR2 FQNEAQ come from the germline V gene (reference sequence). The J segment lost 0 bases and the V segment lost 5 bases, leaving 5 bases of the junction unmatched. The CDR3 extends over 15 amino acids. The DNA for the CDR3 is TGTGCCAGCAGCGCAACTAGCGGGTACTCCTACGAGCAGTACTTC. Translating gives CASSATSGYSYEQYF.

This clonotype was observed at least ten times. The J gene is TRBJ1-2, the V gene TRBV29-1; a weak D match, TRBD1 (6 bases). Germline V lookup: CDR1 SQVTM, CDR2 ANQGSEA. CDR3 size: 14 residues. Trimming stripped 1 base from V and 8 bases from J, with 17 bases between. Here the CDR3 DNA reads TGCAGCGTTGAAGGGGCAGGGGCCTTTGGGGGCTACACCTTC. Its translation: CSVEGAGAFGGYTF.

In its sample, this clonotype was seen many times. This chain joins TRBV12-3 or TRBV12-4 and TRBJ2-1; D ambiguous. V was cut by 2 bases and J by 6 bases, with 14 bases left in between. The CDR3 spans 15 residues. In DNA form, the CDR3 reads TGTGCCAGCAGTTTAAAGAGAGGCGGTGGCAATGAGCAGTTCTTC. Translating it yields CASSLKRGGGNEQFF.

This clonotype was counted between two and nine times. This chain connects TRBV5-6 to TRBJ2-4, with D possibly matching TRBD2 (6 bases). This CDR3 is built from 13 residues. V was shortened by 4 bases and J by 8 bases, with 13 bases between the two germline ends. Germline CDR1 SGHDT, CDR2 YYEEEE. The CDR3 loop is CASSPTRWHIQYF. CDR3 sequence (DNA): TGTGCCAGCAGCCCGACTAGATGGCACATTCAGTACTTC. The entire variable domain, with the rest obtained from reference TRBV5-6 and TRBJ2-4, is as follows: DAGVTQSPTHLIKTRGQQVTLRCSPKSGHDTVSWYQQALGQGPQFIFQYYEEEERQRGNFPDRFSGHQFPNYSSELNVNALLLGDSALYLCASSPTRWHIQYFGAGTRLSVL.